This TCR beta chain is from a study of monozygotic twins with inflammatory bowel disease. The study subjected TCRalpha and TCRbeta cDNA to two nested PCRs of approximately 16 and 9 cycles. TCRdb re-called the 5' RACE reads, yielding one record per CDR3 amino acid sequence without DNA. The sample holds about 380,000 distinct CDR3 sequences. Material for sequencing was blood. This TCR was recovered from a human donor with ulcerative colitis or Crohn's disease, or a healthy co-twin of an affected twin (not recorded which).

The CDR3 protein is CASSRGQGVNTEAFF. The rearrangement uses TRBV5-1 and TRBJ1-1; the D call from TCRdb, TRBD1, cannot be confirmed without DNA. In germline, CDR1 is SGHRS, CDR2 YFSETQ. The CDR3 length is 15 residues.